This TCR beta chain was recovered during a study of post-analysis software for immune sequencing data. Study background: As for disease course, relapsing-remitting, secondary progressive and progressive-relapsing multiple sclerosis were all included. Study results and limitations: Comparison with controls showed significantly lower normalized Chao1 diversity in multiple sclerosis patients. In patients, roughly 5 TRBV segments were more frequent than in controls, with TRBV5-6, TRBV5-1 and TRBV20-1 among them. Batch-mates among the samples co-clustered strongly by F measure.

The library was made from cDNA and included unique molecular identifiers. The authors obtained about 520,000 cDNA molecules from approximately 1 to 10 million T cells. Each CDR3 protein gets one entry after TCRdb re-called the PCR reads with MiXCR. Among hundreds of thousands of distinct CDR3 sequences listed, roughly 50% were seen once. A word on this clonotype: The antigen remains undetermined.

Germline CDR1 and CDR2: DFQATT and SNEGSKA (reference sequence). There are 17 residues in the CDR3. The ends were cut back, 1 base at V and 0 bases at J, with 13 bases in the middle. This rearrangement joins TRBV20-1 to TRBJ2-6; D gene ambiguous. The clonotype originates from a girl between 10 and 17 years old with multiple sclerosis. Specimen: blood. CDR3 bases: TGCAGTGCTAGAGGCCCATGGCGGAACTCTGGGGCCAACGTCCTGACTTTC. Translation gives CSARGPWRNSGANVLTF.